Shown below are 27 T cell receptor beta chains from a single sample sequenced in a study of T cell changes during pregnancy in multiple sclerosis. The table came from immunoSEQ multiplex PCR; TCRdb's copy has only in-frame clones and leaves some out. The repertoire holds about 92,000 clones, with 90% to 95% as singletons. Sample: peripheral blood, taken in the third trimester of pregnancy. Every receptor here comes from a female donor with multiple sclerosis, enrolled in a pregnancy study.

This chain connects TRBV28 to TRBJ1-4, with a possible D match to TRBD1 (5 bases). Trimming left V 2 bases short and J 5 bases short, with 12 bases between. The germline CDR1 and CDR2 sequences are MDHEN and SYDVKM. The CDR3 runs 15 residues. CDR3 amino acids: CASSLGGTSNEKLFF. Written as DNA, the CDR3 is TGTGCCAGCAGTTTAGGGGGGACTTCGAATGAAAAACTGTTTTTT.

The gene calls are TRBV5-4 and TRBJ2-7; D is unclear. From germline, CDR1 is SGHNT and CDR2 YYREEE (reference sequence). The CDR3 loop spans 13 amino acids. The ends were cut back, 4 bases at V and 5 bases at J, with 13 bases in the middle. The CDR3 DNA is TGTGCCAGCAGCCCCTCCTGGAGCGACGAGCAGTACTTC. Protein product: CASSPSWSDEQYF.

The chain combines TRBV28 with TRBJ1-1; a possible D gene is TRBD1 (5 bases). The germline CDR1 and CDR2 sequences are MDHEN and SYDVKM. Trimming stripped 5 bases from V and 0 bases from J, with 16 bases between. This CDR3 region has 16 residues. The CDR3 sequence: CASSLPRAGLNTEAFF. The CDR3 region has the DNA TGTGCCAGCAGTCTACCCCGGGCAGGGTTGAACACTGAAGCTTTCTTT. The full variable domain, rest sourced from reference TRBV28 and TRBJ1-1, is DVKVTQSSRYLVKRTGEKVFLECVQDMDHENMFWYRQDPGLGLRLIYFSYDVKMKEKGDIPEGYSVSREKKERFSLILESASTNQTSMYLCASSLPRAGLNTEAFFGQGTRLTVV.

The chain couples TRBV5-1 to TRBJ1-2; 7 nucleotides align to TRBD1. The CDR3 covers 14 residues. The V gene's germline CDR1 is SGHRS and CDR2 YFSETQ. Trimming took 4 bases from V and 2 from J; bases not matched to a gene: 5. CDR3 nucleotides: TGCGCCAGCAGCCAGACAGGGAGAAACTATGGCTACACCTTC. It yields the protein CASSQTGRNYGYTF.

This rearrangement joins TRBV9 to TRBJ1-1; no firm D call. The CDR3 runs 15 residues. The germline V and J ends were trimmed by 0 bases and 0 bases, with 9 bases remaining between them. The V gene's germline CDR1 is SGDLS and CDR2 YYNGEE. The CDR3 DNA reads TGTGCCAGCAGCGTAGAAGAGGGAATGAACACTGAAGCTTTCTTT. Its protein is CASSVEEGMNTEAFF.

The CDR3 nucleotides read TGTGCCAGCAGCCATGAACTAGCGGGGTCCTCCTACGAGCAGTACTTC. It is translated as CASSHELAGSSYEQYF. The chain carries TRBV4-2 and TRBJ2-7; 10 bases line up with TRBD2. Germline V gene lookup returns CDR1 LGHNA and CDR2 YNFKEQ. The junction had 5 bases not matched to a gene; V was cut back by 3 bases and J by 0 bases. The CDR3 loop spans 16 amino acids.

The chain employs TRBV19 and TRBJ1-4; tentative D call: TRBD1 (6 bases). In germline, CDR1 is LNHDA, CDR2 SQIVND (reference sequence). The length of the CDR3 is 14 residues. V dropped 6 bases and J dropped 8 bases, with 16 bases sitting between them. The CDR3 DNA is TGTGCCAGTAGCCCTACCTGGGGGCGGGAAAAACTGTTTTTT. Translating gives CASSPTWGREKLFF.

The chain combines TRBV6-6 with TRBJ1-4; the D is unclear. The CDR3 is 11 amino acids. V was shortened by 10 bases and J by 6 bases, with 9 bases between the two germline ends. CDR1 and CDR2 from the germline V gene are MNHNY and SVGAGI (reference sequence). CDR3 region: CATQAYEKLFF. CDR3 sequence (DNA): TGTGCCACCCAGGCGTATGAAAAACTGTTTTTT.

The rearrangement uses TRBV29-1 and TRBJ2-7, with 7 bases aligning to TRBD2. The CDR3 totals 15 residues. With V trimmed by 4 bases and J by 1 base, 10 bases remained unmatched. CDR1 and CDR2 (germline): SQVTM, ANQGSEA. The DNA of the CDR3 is TGCAGCGTTGTCGGCTCTAGCGGATCTTCCTACGAGCAGTACTTC. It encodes CSVVGSSGSSYEQYF.

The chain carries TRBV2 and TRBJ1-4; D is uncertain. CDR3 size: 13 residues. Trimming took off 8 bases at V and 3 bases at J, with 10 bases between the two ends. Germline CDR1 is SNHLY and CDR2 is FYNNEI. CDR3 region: CASRGMSNEKLFF. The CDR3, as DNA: TGTGCCAGCCGTGGTATGTCTAATGAAAAACTGTTTTTT. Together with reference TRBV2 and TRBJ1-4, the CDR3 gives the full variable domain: EPEVTQTPSHQVTQMGQEVILRCVPISNHLYFYWYRQILGQKVEFLVSFYNNEISEKSEIFDDQFSVERPDGSNFTLKIRSTKLEDSAMYFCASRGMSNEKLFFGSGTQLSVL.

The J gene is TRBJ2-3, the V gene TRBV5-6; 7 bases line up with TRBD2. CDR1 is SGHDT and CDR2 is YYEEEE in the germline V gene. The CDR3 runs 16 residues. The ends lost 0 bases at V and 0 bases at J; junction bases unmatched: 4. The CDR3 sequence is CASSLVASGSTDTQYF. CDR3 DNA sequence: TGTGCCAGCAGCTTGGTGGCTAGCGGAAGCACAGATACGCAGTATTTT.

The CDR3 reads CASSSSGSSSGYEQYF. The CDR3 DNA reads as TGTGCCAGCAGCTCATCAGGCTCGTCTAGCGGTTACGAGCAGTACTTC. The genes are TRBV7-9 and TRBJ2-7, with 7 bases aligning to TRBD2. V lost 4 bases, J lost 4 bases, and 13 bases stayed unmatched. The germline gives CDR1 SEHNR, CDR2 FQNEAQ (reference sequence). The CDR3 has 16 residues.

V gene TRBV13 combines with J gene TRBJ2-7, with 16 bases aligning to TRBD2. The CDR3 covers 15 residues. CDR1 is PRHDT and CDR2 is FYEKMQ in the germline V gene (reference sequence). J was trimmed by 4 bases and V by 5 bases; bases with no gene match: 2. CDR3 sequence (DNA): TGTGCCAGCAGCCCGGGACTAGCGGGAGGGTACGAGCAGTACTTC. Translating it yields CASSPGLAGGYEQYF.

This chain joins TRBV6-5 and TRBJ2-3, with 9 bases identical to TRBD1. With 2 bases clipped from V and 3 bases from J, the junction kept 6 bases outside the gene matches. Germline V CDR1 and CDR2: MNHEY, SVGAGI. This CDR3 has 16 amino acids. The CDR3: CASSYAGTGYTDTQYF. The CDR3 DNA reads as TGTGCCAGCAGTTACGCAGGGACAGGGTATACAGATACGCAGTATTTT.

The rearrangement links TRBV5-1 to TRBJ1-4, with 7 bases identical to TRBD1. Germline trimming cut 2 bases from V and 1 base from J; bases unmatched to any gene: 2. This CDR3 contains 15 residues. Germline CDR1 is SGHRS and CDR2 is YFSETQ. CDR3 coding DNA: TGCGCCAGCAGCTTCAACAGGGGAACTAATGAAAAACTGTTTTTT. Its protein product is CASSFNRGTNEKLFF.

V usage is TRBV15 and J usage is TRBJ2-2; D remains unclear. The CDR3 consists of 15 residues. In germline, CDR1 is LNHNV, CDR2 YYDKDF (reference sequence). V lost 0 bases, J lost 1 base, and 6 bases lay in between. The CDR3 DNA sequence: TGTGCCACCAGCAGAGATAGGAGGAACACCGGGGAGCTGTTTTTT. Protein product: CATSRDRRNTGELFF.

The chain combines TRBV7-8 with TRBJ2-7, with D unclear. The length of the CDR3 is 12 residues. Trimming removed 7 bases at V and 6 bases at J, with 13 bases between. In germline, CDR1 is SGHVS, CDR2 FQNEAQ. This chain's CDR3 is CASTSGTTEQYF. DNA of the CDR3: TGTGCCAGCACCTCAGGAACGACCGAGCAGTACTTC. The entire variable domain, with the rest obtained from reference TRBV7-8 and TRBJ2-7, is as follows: GAGVSQSPRYKVAKRGQDVALRCDPISGHVSLFWYQQALGQGPEFLTYFQNEAQLDKSGLPSDRFFAERPEGSVSTLKIQRTQQEDSAVYLCASTSGTTEQYFGPGTRLTVT.

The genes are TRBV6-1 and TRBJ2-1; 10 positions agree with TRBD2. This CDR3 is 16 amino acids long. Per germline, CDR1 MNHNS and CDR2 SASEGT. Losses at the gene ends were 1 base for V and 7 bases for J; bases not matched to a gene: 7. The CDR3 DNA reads TGTGCCAGCAGTGAAGGTTGGGGACTAGCGTCAAATGAGCAGTTCTTC. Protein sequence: CASSEGWGLASNEQFF.

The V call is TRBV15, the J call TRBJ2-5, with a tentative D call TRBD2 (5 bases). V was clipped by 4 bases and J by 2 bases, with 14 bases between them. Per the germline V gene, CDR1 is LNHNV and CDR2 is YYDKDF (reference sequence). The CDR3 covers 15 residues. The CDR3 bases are TGTGCCACCAGCACGATAGTAGCGACTCAAGAGACCCAGTACTTC. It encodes CATSTIVATQETQYF.

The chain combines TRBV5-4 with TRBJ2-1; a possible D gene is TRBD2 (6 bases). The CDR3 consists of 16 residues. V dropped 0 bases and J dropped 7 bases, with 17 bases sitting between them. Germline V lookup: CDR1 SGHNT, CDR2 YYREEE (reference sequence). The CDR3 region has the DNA TGTGCCAGCAGCTTGGGGCCGGGAGTCGTAGGAAATGAGCAGTTCTTC. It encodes CASSLGPGVVGNEQFF.

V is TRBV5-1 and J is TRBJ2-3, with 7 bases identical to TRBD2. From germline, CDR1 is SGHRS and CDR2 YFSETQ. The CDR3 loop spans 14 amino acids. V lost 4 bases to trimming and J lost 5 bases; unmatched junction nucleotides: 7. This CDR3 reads CASSGGLVGDTQYF. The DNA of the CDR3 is TGCGCCAGCAGCGGAGGACTAGTGGGAGATACGCAGTATTTT.

CDR3 DNA sequence: TGTGCCAGCAGCGTCTCTAGCGGGACTTACAATGAGCAGTTCTTC. This sequence encodes CASSVSSGTYNEQFF. The chain employs TRBV5-5 and TRBJ2-1; 9 bases align to TRBD2. With V trimmed by 4 bases and J by 4 bases, 6 bases remained unmatched. Germline-derived CDR1 and CDR2 are SGHKS and YYEKEE (reference sequence). CDR3 size: 15 residues. The variable domain in full, with the rest retrieved from reference TRBV5-5 and TRBJ2-1, is DAGVTQSPTHLIKTRGQQVTLRCSPISGHKSVSWYQQVLGQGPQFIFQYYEKEERGRGNFPDRFSARQFPNYSSELNVNALLLGDSALYLCASSVSSGTYNEQFFGPGTRLTVL.

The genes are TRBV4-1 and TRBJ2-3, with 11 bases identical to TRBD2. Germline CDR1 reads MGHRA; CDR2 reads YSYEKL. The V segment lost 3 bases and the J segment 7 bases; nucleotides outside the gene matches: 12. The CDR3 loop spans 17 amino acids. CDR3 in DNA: TGCGCCAGCAGCCACATCTCGGGACTAGCGGTAGCCTATACGCAGTATTTT. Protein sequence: CASSHISGLAVAYTQYF.

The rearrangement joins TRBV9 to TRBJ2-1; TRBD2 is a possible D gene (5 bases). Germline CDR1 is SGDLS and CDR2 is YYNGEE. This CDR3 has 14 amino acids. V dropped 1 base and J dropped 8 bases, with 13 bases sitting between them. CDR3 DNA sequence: TGTGCCAGCAGCGTACGGCTAGCAGGTGATGAGCAGTTCTTC. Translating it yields CASSVRLAGDEQFF. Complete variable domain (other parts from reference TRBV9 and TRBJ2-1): DSGVTQTPKHLITATGQRVTLRCSPRSGDLSVYWYQQSLDQGLQFLIQYYNGEERAKGNILERFSAQQFPDLHSELNLSSLELGDSALYFCASSVRLAGDEQFFGPGTRLTVL.

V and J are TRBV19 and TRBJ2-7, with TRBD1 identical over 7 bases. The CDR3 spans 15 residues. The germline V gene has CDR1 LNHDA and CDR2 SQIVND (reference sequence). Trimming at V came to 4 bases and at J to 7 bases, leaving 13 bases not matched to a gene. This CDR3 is CASSTGTVGTREQYF. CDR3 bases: TGTGCCAGTAGTACCGGGACAGTGGGAACCAGGGAGCAGTACTTC. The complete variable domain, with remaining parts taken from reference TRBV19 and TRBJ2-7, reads DGGITQSPKYLFRKEGQNVTLSCEQNLNHDAMYWYRQDPGQGLRLIYYSQIVNDFQKGDIAEGYSVSREKKESFPLTVTSAQKNPTAFYLCASSTGTVGTREQYFGPGTRLTVT.

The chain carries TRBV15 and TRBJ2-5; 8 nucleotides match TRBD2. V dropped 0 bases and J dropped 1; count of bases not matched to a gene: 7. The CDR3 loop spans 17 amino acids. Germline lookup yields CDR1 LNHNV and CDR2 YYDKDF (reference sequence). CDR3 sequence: CATSRDRGGLGQETQYF. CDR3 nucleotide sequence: TGTGCCACCAGCAGAGATCGGGGGGGGCTAGGCCAAGAGACCCAGTACTTC.

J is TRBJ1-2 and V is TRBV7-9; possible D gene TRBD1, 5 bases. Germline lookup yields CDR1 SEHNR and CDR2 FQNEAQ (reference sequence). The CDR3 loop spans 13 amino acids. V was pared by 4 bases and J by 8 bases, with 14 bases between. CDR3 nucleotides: TGTGCCAGCAGCTCCCGGGGGGGGAACGGCTACACCTTC. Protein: CASSSRGGNGYTF.